The T cell receptor beta chain under discussion was sequenced for a study of OX40 agonist ivuxolimab in advanced cancers. Some background on the complete study: Ivuxolimab was a fully human IgG2 agonistic monoclonal antibody targeting the costimulatory receptor OX40 (CD134). In the dose-escalation cohort, about four fifths of patients were male, and the mean age was 60 years with a range of roughly 20 to 85. The purpose of peripheral TCRbeta sequencing was to test whether ivuxolimab changed TCR sequence diversity and led to clonal T-cell expansion. Partial responses occurred in three dose-escalation patients: two with cutaneous melanoma and one with hepatocellular carcinoma. Of the approximately 54 dose-escalation patients, hepatocellular carcinoma was present in about 20, melanoma in approximately 15, renal cell carcinoma in 9 and head and neck cancer in 9. The paper describes the monotherapy dose-escalation part (N = 52 patients) of the phase I trial of ivuxolimab. Prior anti-PD-1, anti-PD-L1 or anti-CTLA-4 therapy was permitted, and checkpoint inhibitors had been received by roughly 42% of dose-escalation patients. Intravenous ivuxolimab was administered to patients every 2 weeks at six dose levels: 0.01, 0.1, 0.3, 1.5, 3 and 10 mg/kg. Overall study outcomes, separate from this receptor: Which antigens the clonally expanded peripheral T cells were specific for was not determined. After ivuxolimab, CD8+ T cells had more expanded clones than CD4+ T cells on average. At doses of 0.1 to 3.0 mg/kg, clonal expansion of both CD4+ and CD8+ T cells in blood was seen between baseline and week 6. In the 0.1-3.0 mg/kg groups, partial responders were among the patients with the lowest normalized peripheral clonal expansion, particularly in CD8+ T cells. Low levels of normalized T-cell clonal expansion were also seen in some patients who did not respond.

Between the V and J ends, shortened by 5 bases and 2 bases respectively, the junction contains 16 bases. Based on the germline V gene (reference sequence), the CDR1 and CDR2 sequences are LNHDA and SQIVND. There are 16 amino acids in the CDR3, from cysteine to phenylalanine inclusive. This entry keeps only the CDR3 DNA: 48 bases, framed from base 1. To sequence the TCRbeta CDR3 region, genomic DNA was isolated from the sorted cells. The immunoSEQ Assay was used for sequencing of TCRbeta CDR3 regions. Here the immuneACCESS table is served through TCRdb, limited to in-frame sequences with V and J called. Missing clones are a known gap in these copies; in checked studies unresolved V genes cover under half, and the rest lacks a known reason. Across this sample there are about 58,000 clones, with roughly 87% seen only once. The leading ten clones occupy around 0.61% of the sample. The trial excluded patients who had a history of autoimmune disease or who were on systemic immunosuppression. Peripheral blood for TCR sequencing was drawn from every dose cohort at baseline, at cycle 4 day 1 and at cycle 7 day 1. Samples were obtained from an open-label, multicenter, first-in-human phase I dose-escalation trial of ivuxolimab. The trial enrolled adults with locally advanced or metastatic head and neck squamous cell, hepatocellular, melanoma or renal cell carcinoma. CD4+ and CD8+ T cells were sorted separately from peripheral blood before TCR sequencing.

On this clone itself: This receptor's antigen is unknown. One base away there is no much larger clone; base qualities are not given.

The receptor was derived from an adult with an advanced solid tumor such as melanoma, head and neck, liver or kidney cancer. Sequencing used CD4+ or CD8+ T cells sorted from blood, obtained in a trial of the OX40 agonist ivuxolimab. The rearrangement joined TRBV19 to TRBJ1-5; the D gene identity is not certain. The encoded CDR3 is CASSPLPIRGNQPQHF. The DNA reads as follows: TGTGCCAGTAGTCCCCTTCCGATTCGAGGCAATCAGCCCCAGCATTTT.